What follows describes a single T cell receptor beta chain. The antigen is undetermined. The sample is drawn from a study of OX40 agonist ivuxolimab in advanced cancers. General study points: CD8+ T cells (on average) carried more expanded clones than CD4+ T cells.

V lost 5 bases and J 1 base, leaving 6 bases between the germline ends. The CDR3 covers 12 residues. CDR1 and CDR2 (germline): SGHTA, FQGNSA. Libraries were prepared by immunoSEQ multiplex PCR; TCRdb keeps only in-frame clonotypes and omits some of them. The data show over 35,000 clones, 85% seen once. The TCR sequence derives from an adult with an advanced solid tumor such as melanoma, head and neck, liver or kidney cancer. The rearrangement uses TRBV7-2 and TRBJ2-7; D gene unclear. The input for sequencing was CD4+ or CD8+ T cells sorted from blood, taken in a trial of the OX40 agonist ivuxolimab. CDR3 sequence reads: CASSGVSYEQYF. In DNA, the CDR3 is TGTGCCAGCAGCGGGGTTTCCTACGAGCAGTACTTC.